This paragraph reports one T cell receptor (beta chain). Original processing methods: Reference gene primer amplification gave nucleated cell count estimates. The method was immunoSEQ multiplex PCR; TCRdb's version includes in-frame clones alone and lacks a portion of them. The DNA was the basis for D and trimming; V, J and clone size are from that table. Of hundreds of thousands of clones listed, roughly 90% are singletons. This record comes from a study of blood T cell repertoires in COVID-19. Study background: From T cells, B-cell-depleted T cells, or PBMCs came the material, which was cDNA or gDNA.

Cohort assignment relied on participant-reported clinical history. The study counted Cohort 3 donors as recovered given two negative PCRs, clearance, or symptom resolution. The CDR3 spans 14 residues. The germline CDR1 and CDR2 sequences are SGHDT and YYEEEE. Trimming shortened V by 4 bases and J by 8 bases, and 18 bases separated the two germline ends. The chain combines TRBV5-6 with TRBJ1-1; no clear D gene. The sample taken for sequencing was PBMCs or T cells enriched from blood (not recorded which). The origin of this receptor is a woman aged 30 to 39 who had recovered from COVID-19. CDR3 DNA sequence: TGTGCCAGCAGCGCGCTACCCGCCTCTCGAGAAGCTTTCTTT. Translated, it gives CASSALPASREAFF.